The rows below give T cell receptor beta chains drawn from one sample of a study of T cell responses to AZD1222 COVID-19 vaccine. Sequencing was performed with immunoSEQ multiplex PCR; in TCRdb, only in-frame clones are kept and a portion is missing. Of fewer than 150,000 clones detected, approximately 90% appear once; the ten largest clones hold around 3.7%. Source: peripheral blood, taken on day 0 of AZD1222 vaccination. These receptor sequences come from an adult in good health. CDR3s include the opening cysteine and the closing phenylalanine or tryptophan. D genes are given only for firm matches. Some rows have no size entry. The others give once, few or many, or a class for an expanded clone.

D: -
J: TRBJ2-6
V: TRBV5-6
size: once
CDR3: CASSLGGPGANVLTF
DNA: TGTGCCAGCAGCTTGGGGGGACCTGGGGCCAACGTCCTGACTTTC

D: TRBD2
J: TRBJ2-5
V: TRBV7-2
size: -
CDR3: CASSLNSGAQETQYF
DNA: TGTGCCAGCAGCTTAAATAGCGGGGCCCAAGAGACCCAGTACTTC

D: TRBD2
J: TRBJ2-1
V: TRBV11-3
size: -
CDR3: CASSLVVGSGRVRFHEQFF
DNA: TGTGCCAGCAGCTTGGTTGTGGGTAGCGGGAGGGTACGGTTTCATGAGCAGTTCTTC

D: -
J: TRBJ2-5
V: TRBV5-6
size: once
CDR3: CASSMYRGGLQETQYF
DNA: TGTGCCAGCAGCATGTACAGGGGGGGCCTCCAAGAGACCCAGTACTTC

D: -
J: TRBJ2-2
V: TRBV21-1
size: -
CDR3: CASSKSGTGGFSANTGELFF
DNA: TGTGCCAGCAGCAAATCGGGAACAGGGGGGTTCAGCGCGAACACCGGGGAGCTGTTTTTT

D: -
J: TRBJ1-2
V: TRBV5-1
size: -
CDR3: CASSLVGRGRNGYTF
DNA: TGCGCCAGCAGCTTGGTCGGCAGGGGTAGGAATGGCTACACCTTC

D: TRBD2
J: TRBJ2-1
V: TRBV3-1/TRBV3-2
size: -
CDR3: CASSQGSGSLQYNEQFF
DNA: TGTGCCAGCAGCCAAGGAAGCGGGAGCTTACAGTACAATGAGCAGTTCTTC

D: TRBD2
J: TRBJ2-1
V: TRBV9
size: -
CDR3: CASSAQLGLAGGEQFF
DNA: TGTGCCAGCAGCGCCCAACTCGGACTAGCGGGAGGCGAGCAGTTCTTC

D: -
J: TRBJ1-4
V: TRBV12-3/TRBV12-4
size: -
CDR3: CASNRGLSGQLFF
DNA: TGTGCCAGCAACCGGGGGTTATCGGGACAACTGTTTTTT

D: -
J: TRBJ2-2
V: TRBV27
size: -
CDR3: CASSFDPGEVGELFF
DNA: TGTGCCAGCAGTTTTGACCCAGGGGAGGTCGGGGAGCTGTTTTTT

D: TRBD1
J: TRBJ1-1
V: TRBV18
size: few
CDR3: CASSPPRTGFTEAFF
DNA: TGTGCCAGCTCACCACCTCGGACAGGGTTTACTGAAGCTTTCTTT

D: -
J: TRBJ2-7
V: TRBV5-1
size: -
CDR3: CASSSSAYEQYF
DNA: TGCGCCAGCAGCTCTAGCGCCTACGAGCAGTACTTC

D: TRBD2
J: TRBJ2-3
V: TRBV5-4
size: -
CDR3: CASSAREWGDTQYF
DNA: TGTGCCAGCAGCGCGCGGGAGTGGGGAGATACGCAGTATTTT

D: TRBD1
J: TRBJ2-5
V: TRBV7-9
size: -
CDR3: CASSLARDREETQYF
DNA: TGTGCCAGCAGCTTAGCAAGGGACAGGGAAGAGACCCAGTACTTC

D: -
J: TRBJ1-5
V: TRBV18
size: once
CDR3: CASSTKIRGPQHF
DNA: TGTGCCAGCTCAACTAAAATTAGGGGGCCCCAGCATTTT

D: TRBD1
J: TRBJ1-5
V: TRBV7-8
size: -
CDR3: CASSFRTGDPGSNQPQHF
DNA: TGTGCCAGCAGCTTCCGGACAGGGGATCCGGGTAGCAATCAGCCCCAGCATTTT

D: TRBD1
J: TRBJ1-5
V: TRBV6-5
size: -
CDR3: CASRDRGKQPQHF
DNA: TGTGCCAGCAGGGACAGGGGAAAACAGCCCCAGCATTTT

D: TRBD1
J: TRBJ1-1
V: TRBV6-1
size: -
CDR3: CASSESGGGVVRTEAFF
DNA: TGTGCCAGCAGTGAATCAGGGGGCGGAGTCGTTCGTACTGAAGCTTTCTTT

D: -
J: TRBJ2-7
V: TRBV6-2/TRBV6-3
size: -
CDR3: CASSLLQGGYEQYF
DNA: TGTGCCAGCAGTCTATTACAGGGTGGCTACGAGCAGTACTTC

D: TRBD2
J: TRBJ2-1
V: TRBV9
size: -
CDR3: CASSSPSRGREVMAYNEQFF
DNA: TGTGCCAGCAGCTCCCCCTCCCGCGGGAGGGAAGTAATGGCCTACAATGAGCAGTTCTTC

D: -
J: TRBJ1-6
V: TRBV6-5
size: -
CDR3: CASRRPSLPSPLHF
DNA: TGTGCCAGCAGACGACCCTCTCTCCCTTCACCCCTCCACTTT

D: -
J: TRBJ2-3
V: TRBV3-1/TRBV3-2
size: -
CDR3: CASSQAGPGDTQYF
DNA: TGTGCCAGCAGCCAAGCAGGCCCCGGAGATACGCAGTATTTT

D: -
J: TRBJ1-1
V: TRBV30
size: -
CDR3: CAWSVRERYGQTEAFF
DNA: TGTGCCTGGAGTGTACGGGAGCGCTACGGACAAACTGAAGCTTTCTTT

D: -
J: TRBJ2-1
V: TRBV11-3
size: -
CDR3: CASSLAGWYEQFF
DNA: TGTGCCAGCAGCTTAGCTGGATGGTATGAGCAGTTCTTC

D: TRBD1
J: TRBJ1-5
V: TRBV6-6
size: -
CDR3: CASSPRQGARNQPQHF
DNA: TGTGCCAGCAGTCCCCGACAGGGGGCGCGAAATCAGCCCCAGCATTTT

D: -
J: TRBJ2-1
V: TRBV6-5
size: -
CDR3: CASSHSGDIDNEQFF
DNA: TGTGCCAGCAGTCACTCCGGGGACATAGACAATGAGCAGTTCTTC

D: -
J: TRBJ1-1
V: TRBV4-2
size: -
CDR3: CASSQEPLLNTEAFF
DNA: TGTGCCAGCAGCCAAGAACCTCTCCTGAACACTGAAGCTTTCTTT

D: -
J: TRBJ1-5
V: TRBV4-2
size: -
CDR3: CASSQGRITSLGSPRGNQPQHF
DNA: TGTGCCAGCAGCCAAGGGAGGATTACGTCGCTGGGAAGCCCGCGAGGCAATCAGCCCCAGCATTTT